The clone carrying this T cell receptor beta chain was found many times. Its antigen is as yet unknown. The V end lost 5 bases, the J end lost 6 bases, and 14 bases lay between the germline ends. The CDR3 is 14 amino acids. Germline V CDR1 and CDR2: SGHVS, FNYEAQ. This sample was taken from a study of identical twins. Whole-study findings and limits: Cord blood beta clonotypes that were abundant carried fewer insertions, and memory repertoires showed no such trend.

Carrying unique molecular identifiers, the cDNA also gained a universal primer site through template switching. TCRdb reanalysed the 5' RACE reads using MiXCR and keeps one entry per CDR3 protein. Among 230,000 or so distinct CDR3 sequences listed, approximately 8.3% were seen once. This sample was shared with a second study, whose subject was yellow fever vaccine responses in identical twins. That paper states: The T cell response to vaccination in identical twins was reportedly partly convergent and partly personalized.

The clonotype originates from a young woman in good health. This rearrangement joins TRBV7-6 to TRBJ2-1; D is perhaps TRBD1 (6 bases). The specimen was CD8+ T cells sorted from blood. The CDR3 loop is CASSPPTGINEQFF. DNA for the CDR3: TGTGCCAGCAGCCCACCCACAGGGATCAATGAGCAGTTCTTC.